These 24 T cell receptor beta chains share one sample of origin, sequenced in a study of PD-L1 blockade in urothelial cancer. Repertoires were generated with immunoSEQ multiplex PCR, while TCRdb's copy carries only in-frame clones and drops some. This sample has 50,000 to 55,000 clones, with approximately 84% found just once. The time point: pretreatment peripheral blood. The input for sequencing was PBMCs, taken around atezolizumab (anti-PD-L1) treatment. Receptors were obtained from a man aged 45 to 65 with urothelial cancer.

This rearrangement joins TRBV5-1 to TRBJ1-1; D unresolved. Trimming took 2 bases from V and 0 from J, leaving 17 bases between them. This CDR3 region has 17 residues. CDR1 and CDR2 from the germline V gene are SGHRS and YFSETQ. CDR3 coding DNA: TGCGCCAGCAGCTTTATCCCCCTGCCCAGGATGAACACTGAAGCTTTCTTT. As protein: CASSFIPLPRMNTEAFF.

This chain connects TRBV7-3 to TRBJ2-1; 11 bases are a match to TRBD2. The V and J ends lost 2 bases and 8 bases, in that order; junction bases with no gene match: 8. The germline V gene has CDR1 SGHTA and CDR2 FQGTGA. CDR3 length: 16 residues. This CDR3 reads CASSLVIAGGPDEQFF. Written as DNA, the CDR3 is TGTGCCAGCAGCTTAGTCATAGCGGGGGGGCCGGATGAGCAGTTCTTC.

The V gene is TRBV5-4, the J gene TRBJ2-7; TRBD2 might be the D (6 bases). V was trimmed by 4 bases and J by 1 base, leaving 18 bases between them. CDR3 length equals 16 residues. The germline CDR1 and CDR2 sequences are SGHNT and YYREEE (reference sequence). The CDR3 DNA reads TGTGCCAGCAGCACGGAAGCAGGGACTTGGTCCTACGAGCAGTACTTC. Translation: CASSTEAGTWSYEQYF. Drawing the rest from reference TRBV5-4 and TRBJ2-7, the complete variable domain is ETGVTQSPTHLIKTRGQQVTLRCSSQSGHNTVSWYQQALGQGPQFIFQYYREEENGRGNFPPRFSGLQFPNYSSELNVNALELDDSALYLCASSTEAGTWSYEQYFGPGTRLTVT.

The gene calls are TRBV4-1 and TRBJ2-7, with 10 bases lining up with TRBD1. The CDR3 consists of 16 residues. V was clipped by 4 bases and J by 0 bases; unmatched bases: 6. Germline V gene lookup returns CDR1 MGHRA and CDR2 YSYEKL. This CDR3 reads CASSPARQGASYEQYF. The CDR3 DNA reads as TGCGCCAGCAGCCCAGCCCGACAGGGGGCCTCCTACGAGCAGTACTTC.

In its sample, this clone was seen once. DNA for the CDR3: TGTGCCAGTAGACGACCGGGAGGGGGGGCGGAAGACAAAAACATTCAGTACTTC. Translation gives CASRRPGGGAEDKNIQYF. V usage is TRBV19 and J usage is TRBJ2-4; TRBD2 matches at 8 bases. Losses at the gene ends were 6 bases for V and 3 bases for J; bases not matched to a gene: 16. The CDR3 runs to 18 residues. The germline V gene encodes CDR1 LNHDA and CDR2 SQIVND (reference sequence).

The rearrangement joins TRBV30 to TRBJ1-5; TRBD1 matches at 8 bases. J lost 6 bases, V lost 3 bases, and 7 bases had no gene match. Germline assignment: CDR1 GTSNPN and CDR2 SVGIG (reference sequence). This CDR3 spans 14 amino acids. Written as DNA, the CDR3 is TGTGCCTGGAGAGTACAGGGGGTAGGTCAGCCCCAGCATTTT. Translating gives CAWRVQGVGQPQHF.

The V call is TRBV7-8, the J call TRBJ2-2, with 9 bases that match TRBD2. The V gene's germline CDR1 is SGHVS and CDR2 FQNEAQ. J lost 0 bases, V lost 2 bases, and 7 bases had no gene match. The CDR3 has 18 amino acids. In nucleotides, the CDR3 is TGTGCCAGCAGCTTAAGTTCCCTAGCGGGAACGAACACCGGGGAGCTGTTTTTT. It specifies CASSLSSLAGTNTGELFF.

This clone appeared once. The V call is TRBV29-1, the J call TRBJ2-7; 7 bases are a match to TRBD1. Germline lookup yields CDR1 SQVTM and CDR2 ANQGSEA. The CDR3 has 14 residues. J gave up 1 base and V 5 bases, and 8 bases lay outside the gene matches. CDR3 nucleotides: TGCAGCGTTATCCTCCGGGACAGATCCTACGAGCAGTACTTC. It specifies CSVILRDRSYEQYF.

The chain uses TRBV12-5 and TRBJ1-4, with a possible D match to TRBD1 (6 bases). The CDR3 has 18 residues. The germline CDR1 and CDR2 sequences are LGHNT and FRNRAP. V was trimmed by 1 base and J by 0 bases, leaving 15 bases between them. This chain's CDR3 is CASGLAGQGFATNEKLFF. The CDR3 nucleotides are TGTGCTAGTGGTTTGGCGGGACAAGGATTTGCAACTAATGAAAAACTGTTTTTT.

This CDR3 reads CSARTGPNYGYTF. Here the CDR3 DNA reads TGCAGCGCAAGGACAGGGCCTAACTATGGCTACACCTTC. J is TRBJ1-2 and V is TRBV29-1, with 8 bases that match TRBD1. The trim removed 7 bases at V and 0 bases at J, leaving 4 bases unmatched. The CDR3 sequence is 13 residues long. Germline V CDR1 and CDR2: SQVTM, ANQGSEA.

The gene calls are TRBV11-2 and TRBJ2-7; 12 bases are shared with TRBD1. CDR1 and CDR2 from the germline V gene are SGHAT and FQNNGV. The junction had 12 bases not matched to a gene; V was cut back by 5 bases and J by 7 bases. The CDR3 contains 16 residues. The CDR3 spells CASSANPGQGASEQYF. The CDR3, as DNA: TGTGCCAGCAGCGCAAATCCGGGACAGGGGGCGTCGGAGCAGTACTTC.

This chain uses TRBV6-7 with TRBJ1-1; D call uncertain. TRBV6-7 is designated an ORF whose function remains uncertain. The V gene lost 6 bases and the J gene lost 6 bases, with 11 bases spanning the gap. The CDR3 spans 12 residues. The CDR3 region is CASRTDCSEAFF. The CDR3 DNA is TGTGCCAGCAGGACGGACTGCTCTGAAGCTTTCTTT.

The V and J genes are TRBV28 and TRBJ2-5, with D maybe TRBD1 (5 bases). Germline loops: CDR1 MDHEN, CDR2 SYDVKM. The germline V and J ends were trimmed by 6 bases and 5 bases, with 13 bases remaining between them. The CDR3 sequence is 13 residues long. CDR3 in DNA: TGTGCCAGCAGCCTGGACACACTGGAGACCCAGTACTTC. Translating gives CASSLDTLETQYF.

This clone showed up just once. The chain recombines TRBV19 with TRBJ1-2, with TRBD1 matching 7 bases. The CDR3 runs 15 residues. V shed 3 bases, J shed 0 bases, and the junction held 4 bases outside the gene matches. Germline CDR1 reads LNHDA; CDR2 reads SQIVND (reference sequence). The CDR3 sequence is CASSILRGSNYGYTF. The CDR3 DNA sequence: TGTGCCAGTAGTATTCTCAGGGGGTCTAACTATGGCTACACCTTC. Full variable domain (missing parts from reference TRBV19 and TRBJ1-2): DGGITQSPKYLFRKEGQNVTLSCEQNLNHDAMYWYRQDPGQGLRLIYYSQIVNDFQKGDIAEGYSVSREKKESFPLTVTSAQKNPTAFYLCASSILRGSNYGYTFGSGTRLTVV.

This clone has just a few counts. The rearrangement uses TRBV28 and TRBJ1-3, with 10 bases identical to TRBD1. The V gene's germline CDR1 is MDHEN and CDR2 SYDVKM. The junction had 8 bases not matched to a gene; V was cut back by 5 bases and J by 4 bases. The CDR3 is made up of 16 amino acids. DNA of the CDR3: TGTGCCAGCAGTCCGACGACAGGGGGCTTCGGAAACACCATATATTTT. Translating it yields CASSPTTGGFGNTIYF.

The table lists this clone with a few counts. The CDR3 protein is CASSLYRQGQTDTQYF. The CDR3 nucleotides read TGTGCCAGCAGTTTATACCGACAGGGTCAGACAGATACGCAGTATTTT. The chain employs TRBV28 and TRBJ2-3; 7 bases line up with TRBD1. V dropped 1 base and J dropped 3; count of bases not matched to a gene: 7. This CDR3 region has 16 residues. Looked up from germline, CDR1 is MDHEN and CDR2 is SYDVKM.

The sample holds one count of this clone. V gene TRBV5-6 combines with J gene TRBJ1-1; maybe TRBD1 (6 bases). Between the trimmed V and J ends, which lost 4 bases and 5 bases, there was a span of 21 bases. The CDR3 totals 16 residues. Germline V CDR1 and CDR2: SGHDT, YYEEEE. Here the CDR3 reads CASSRPAQGSQTEAFF. The DNA of the CDR3 is TGTGCCAGCAGCCGACCCGCACAGGGTTCTCAAACTGAAGCTTTCTTT.

This clone was picked up a small number of times. This rearrangement joins TRBV7-6 to TRBJ2-5; D call uncertain. The V gene lost 1 base and the J gene lost 5 bases, with 14 bases spanning the gap. CDR1 and CDR2 from the germline V gene are SGHVS and FNYEAQ. The CDR3 spans 15 residues. Here the CDR3 reads CASSLVVGSLETQYF. The CDR3 DNA reads TGTGCCAGCAGCTTAGTCGTAGGTAGCTTGGAGACCCAGTACTTC.

The sample holds one count of this clone. The chain employs TRBV6-1 and TRBJ1-5, with a possible D match to TRBD1 (5 bases). The V end was cut by 10 bases, the J end by 7 bases, with 23 bases between. This CDR3 region has 15 residues. Germline lookup yields CDR1 MNHNS and CDR2 SASEGT. The CDR3 DNA reads as TGTGCCACCCTCCCGCAGGGAATCCTCGGGCAGCCCCAGCATTTT. This codes for CATLPQGILGQPQHF.

The chain couples TRBV10-3 to TRBJ1-2; maybe TRBD1 (5 bases). Germline V gene lookup returns CDR1 ENHRY and CDR2 SYGVKD. This CDR3 region has 15 residues. V was pared by 2 bases and J by 0 bases, with 10 bases between. The CDR3 DNA sequence: TGTGCCATCAGTGAGCAGGACACTACTAACTATGGCTACACCTTC. Translated: CAISEQDTTNYGYTF.

The chain uses TRBV30 and TRBJ1-5; 7 nucleotides agree with TRBD1. J was trimmed by 6 bases and V by 2 bases; bases with no gene match: 4. The V gene's germline CDR1 is GTSNPN and CDR2 SVGIG (reference sequence). There are 13 residues in the CDR3. CDR3 in DNA: TGTGCCTGGAGTAACAGGGGCAGTCAGCCCCAGCATTTT. Its protein is CAWSNRGSQPQHF. The variable domain in full, completed from reference TRBV30 and TRBJ1-5, reads SQTIHQWPATLVQPVGSPLSLECTVEGTSNPNLYWYRQAAGRGLQLLFYSVGIGQISSEVPQNLSASRPQDRQFILSSKKLLLSDSGFYLCAWSNRGSQPQHFGDGTRLSIL.

The gene calls are TRBV7-3 and TRBJ2-1, with TRBD2 identical over 9 bases. V trimming: 8 bases; J trimming: 0 bases; junction bases outside the gene matches: 5. CDR1 is SGHTA and CDR2 is FQGTGA in the germline V gene. The CDR3 runs 15 residues. The CDR3 loop is CASSNSGGSYNEQFF. CDR3 in DNA: TGTGCCAGCTCCAATAGCGGGGGCTCCTACAATGAGCAGTTCTTC. The entire variable domain, with the rest obtained from reference TRBV7-3 and TRBJ2-1, is as follows: GAGVSQTPSNKVTEKGKYVELRCDPISGHTALYWYRQSLGQGPEFLIYFQGTGAADDSGLPNDRFFAVRPEGSVSTLKIQRTERGDSAVYLCASSNSGGSYNEQFFGPGTRLTVL.

This sequence joins TRBV19 and TRBJ2-7; TRBD2 matches 8 bases. J gave up 2 bases and V 5 bases, and 11 bases lay outside the gene matches. Germline CDR1 reads LNHDA; CDR2 reads SQIVND (reference sequence). The CDR3 is made up of 16 amino acids. The CDR3 here is CASSVAGTSSPYEQYF. The CDR3 DNA sequence: TGTGCCAGTAGTGTAGCGGGAACATCCTCCCCCTACGAGCAGTACTTC.

The chain links TRBV5-1 to TRBJ1-5; D may be TRBD1 (6 bases). The germline V and J ends were trimmed by 0 bases and 5 bases, with 12 bases remaining between them. The V gene's germline CDR1 is SGHRS and CDR2 YFSETQ. The CDR3 extends over 15 amino acids. As DNA, the CDR3 is TGCGCCAGCAGCTTGGAAGGACAGTCCTATCAGCCCCAGCATTTT. This gives the protein CASSLEGQSYQPQHF. The whole variable domain, filled in from reference TRBV5-1 and TRBJ1-5, reads KAGVTQTPRYLIKTRGQQVTLSCSPISGHRSVSWYQQTPGQGLQFLFEYFSETQRNKGNFPGRFSGRQFSNSRSEMNVSTLELGDSALYLCASSLEGQSYQPQHFGDGTRLSIL.